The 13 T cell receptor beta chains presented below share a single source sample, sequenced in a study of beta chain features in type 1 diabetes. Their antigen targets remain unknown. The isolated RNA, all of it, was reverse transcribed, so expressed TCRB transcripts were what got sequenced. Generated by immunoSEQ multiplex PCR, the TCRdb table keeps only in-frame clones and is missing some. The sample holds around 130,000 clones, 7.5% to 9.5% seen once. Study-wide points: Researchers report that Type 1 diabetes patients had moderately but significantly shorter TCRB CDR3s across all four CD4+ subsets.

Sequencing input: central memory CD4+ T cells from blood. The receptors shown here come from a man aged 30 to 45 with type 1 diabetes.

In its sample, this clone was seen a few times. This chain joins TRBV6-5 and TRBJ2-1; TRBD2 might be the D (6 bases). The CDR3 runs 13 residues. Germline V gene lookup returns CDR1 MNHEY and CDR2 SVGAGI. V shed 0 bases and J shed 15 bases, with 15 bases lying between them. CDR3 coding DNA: TGTGCCAGCAGTTACTCGACGGAGGCGACTAGGTTCTTC. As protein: CASSYSTEATRFF.

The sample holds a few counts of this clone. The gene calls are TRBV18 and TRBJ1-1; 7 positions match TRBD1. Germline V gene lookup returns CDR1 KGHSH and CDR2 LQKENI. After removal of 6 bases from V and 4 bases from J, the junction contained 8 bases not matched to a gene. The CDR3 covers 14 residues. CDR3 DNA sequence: TGTGCCAGCTCGCAAGGGGGCGAAGGCACTGAAGCTTTCTTT. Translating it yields CASSQGGEGTEAFF.

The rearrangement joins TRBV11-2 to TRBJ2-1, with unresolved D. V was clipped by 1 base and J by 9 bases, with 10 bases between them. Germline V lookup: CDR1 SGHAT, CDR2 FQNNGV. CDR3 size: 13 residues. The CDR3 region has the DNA TGTGCCAGCAGCTTAGGGGCCTTTGGTGAGCAGTTCTTC. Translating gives CASSLGAFGEQFF. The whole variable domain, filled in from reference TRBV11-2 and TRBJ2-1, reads EAGVAQSPRYKIIEKRQSVAFWCNPISGHATLYWYQQILGQGPKLLIQFQNNGVVDDSQLPKDRFSAERLKGVDSTLKIQPAKLEDSAVYLCASSLGAFGEQFFGPGTRLTVL.

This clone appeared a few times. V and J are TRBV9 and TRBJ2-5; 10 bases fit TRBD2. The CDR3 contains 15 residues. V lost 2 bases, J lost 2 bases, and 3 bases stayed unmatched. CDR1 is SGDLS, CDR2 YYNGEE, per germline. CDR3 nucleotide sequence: TGTGCCAGCAGCGTGGGGACTAGCGCTCAAGAGACCCAGTACTTC. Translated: CASSVGTSAQETQYF.

The CDR3 protein is CASRGAGLETQYF. CDR3 coding DNA: TGTGCCAGCAGGGGGGCAGGGCTAGAGACCCAGTACTTC. This chain uses TRBV2 with TRBJ2-5, with D tentatively TRBD1 (6 bases). The CDR3 runs to 13 residues. V lost 6 bases, J lost 4 bases, and 12 bases lay in between. Germline V lookup: CDR1 SNHLY, CDR2 FYNNEI.

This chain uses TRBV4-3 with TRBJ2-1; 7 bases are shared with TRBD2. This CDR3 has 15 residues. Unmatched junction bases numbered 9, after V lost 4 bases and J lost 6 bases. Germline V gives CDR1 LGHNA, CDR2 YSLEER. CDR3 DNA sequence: TGCGCCAGCAGCCTTCGGGCACTAGCGAGCAATGAGCAGTTCTTC. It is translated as CASSLRALASNEQFF.

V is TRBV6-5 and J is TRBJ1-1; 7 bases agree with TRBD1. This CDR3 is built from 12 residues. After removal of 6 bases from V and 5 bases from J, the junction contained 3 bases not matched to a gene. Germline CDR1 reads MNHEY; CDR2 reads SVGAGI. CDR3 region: CASRRQGTEAFF. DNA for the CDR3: TGTGCCAGCAGAAGACAGGGAACTGAAGCTTTCTTT.

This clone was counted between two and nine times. CDR3 nucleotides: TGCGCCAGCAGCCCCGGGACTACAATCGGACAGTACTTC. Translated, it gives CASSPGTTIGQYF. The V call is TRBV5-1, the J call TRBJ2-5; 7 positions agree with TRBD2. CDR1 is SGHRS and CDR2 is YFSETQ in the germline V gene. The length of the CDR3 is 13 residues. The ends lost 4 bases at V and 11 bases at J; junction bases unmatched: 11.

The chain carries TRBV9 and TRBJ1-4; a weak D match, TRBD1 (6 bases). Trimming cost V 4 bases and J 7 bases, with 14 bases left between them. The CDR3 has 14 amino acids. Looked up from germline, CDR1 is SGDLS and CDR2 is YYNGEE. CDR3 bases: TGTGCCAGCAGCAGGACAGTTTCGGGTGAAAAACTGTTTTTT. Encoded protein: CASSRTVSGEKLFF.

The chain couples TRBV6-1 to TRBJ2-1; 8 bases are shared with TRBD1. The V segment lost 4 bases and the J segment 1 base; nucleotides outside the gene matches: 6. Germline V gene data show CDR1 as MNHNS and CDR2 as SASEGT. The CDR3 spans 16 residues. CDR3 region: CASSAVQGVSYNEQFF. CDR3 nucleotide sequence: TGTGCCAGCAGTGCGGTACAGGGGGTTTCCTACAATGAGCAGTTCTTC.

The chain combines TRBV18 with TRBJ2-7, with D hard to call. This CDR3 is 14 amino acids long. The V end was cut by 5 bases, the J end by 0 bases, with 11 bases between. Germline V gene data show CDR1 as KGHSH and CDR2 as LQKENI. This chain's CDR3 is CASSSPTTSYEQYF. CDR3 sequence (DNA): TGTGCCAGCTCATCGCCCACTACCTCCTACGAGCAGTACTTC.

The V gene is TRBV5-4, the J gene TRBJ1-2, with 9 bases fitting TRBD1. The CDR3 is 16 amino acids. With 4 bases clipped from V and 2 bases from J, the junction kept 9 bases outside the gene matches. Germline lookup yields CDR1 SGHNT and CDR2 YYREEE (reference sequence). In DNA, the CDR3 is TGTGCCAGCAGCCAGGCAAATGGACAGGGGAACTATGGCTACACCTTC. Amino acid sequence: CASSQANGQGNYGYTF. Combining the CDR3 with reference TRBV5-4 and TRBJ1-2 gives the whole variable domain ETGVTQSPTHLIKTRGQQVTLRCSSQSGHNTVSWYQQALGQGPQFIFQYYREEENGRGNFPPRFSGLQFPNYSSELNVNALELDDSALYLCASSQANGQGNYGYTFGSGTRLTVV.

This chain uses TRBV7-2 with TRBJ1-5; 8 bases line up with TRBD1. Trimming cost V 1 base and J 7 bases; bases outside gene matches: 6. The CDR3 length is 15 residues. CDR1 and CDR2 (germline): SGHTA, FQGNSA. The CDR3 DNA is TGTGCCAGCAGCTTAGGGCAGGGGGCCGGGCAGCCCCAGCATTTT. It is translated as CASSLGQGAGQPQHF.